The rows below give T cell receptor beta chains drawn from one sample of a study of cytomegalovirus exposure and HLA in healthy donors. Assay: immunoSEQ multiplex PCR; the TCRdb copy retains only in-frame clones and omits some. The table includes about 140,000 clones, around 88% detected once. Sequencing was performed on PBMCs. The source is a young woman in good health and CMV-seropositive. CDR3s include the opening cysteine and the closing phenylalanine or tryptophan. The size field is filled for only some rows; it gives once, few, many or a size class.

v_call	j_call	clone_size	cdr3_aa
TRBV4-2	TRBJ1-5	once	CASSQDASRDQPQHF
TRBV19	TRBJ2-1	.	CASSMFAEAYNEQFF
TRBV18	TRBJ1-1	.	CASSPITGASNTEAFF
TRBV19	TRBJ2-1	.	CATRTSGDLYNEQFF
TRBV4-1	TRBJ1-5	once	CASSQETERPQHF
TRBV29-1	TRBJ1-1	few	CSVDKVTGF
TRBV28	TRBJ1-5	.	CASRRQGNQPQHF
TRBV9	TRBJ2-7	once	CASSVDPRGDRFSEQYF
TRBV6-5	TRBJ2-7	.	CASSYSTRQYF
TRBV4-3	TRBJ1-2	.	CASSQDVGGYGYTF
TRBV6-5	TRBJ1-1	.	CASSFHRGVNAEAFF
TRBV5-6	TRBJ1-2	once	CASSLPGLENYGYTF
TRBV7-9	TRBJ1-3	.	CASRPSGTGSGNTIYF
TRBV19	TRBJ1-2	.	CASSIREGANYGYTF